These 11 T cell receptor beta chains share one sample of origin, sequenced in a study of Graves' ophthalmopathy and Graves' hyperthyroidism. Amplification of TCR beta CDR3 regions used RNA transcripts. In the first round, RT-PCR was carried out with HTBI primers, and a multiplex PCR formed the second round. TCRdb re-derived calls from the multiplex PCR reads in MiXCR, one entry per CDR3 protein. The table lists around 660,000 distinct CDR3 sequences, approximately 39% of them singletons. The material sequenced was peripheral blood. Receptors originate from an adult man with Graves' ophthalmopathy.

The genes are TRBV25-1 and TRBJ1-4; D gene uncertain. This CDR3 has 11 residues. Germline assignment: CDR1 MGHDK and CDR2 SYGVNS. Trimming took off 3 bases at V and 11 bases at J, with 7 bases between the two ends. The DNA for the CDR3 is TGTGCCAGCAGTGACTCTGTTAAACTGTTTTTT. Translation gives CASSDSVKLFF.

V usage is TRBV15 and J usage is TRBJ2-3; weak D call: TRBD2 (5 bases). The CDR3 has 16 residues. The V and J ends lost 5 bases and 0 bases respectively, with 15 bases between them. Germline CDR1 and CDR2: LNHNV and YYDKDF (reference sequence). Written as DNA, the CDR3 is TGTGCCACCAGCGTATATAGCGTGGGGAGCACAGATACGCAGTATTTT. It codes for CATSVYSVGSTDTQYF.

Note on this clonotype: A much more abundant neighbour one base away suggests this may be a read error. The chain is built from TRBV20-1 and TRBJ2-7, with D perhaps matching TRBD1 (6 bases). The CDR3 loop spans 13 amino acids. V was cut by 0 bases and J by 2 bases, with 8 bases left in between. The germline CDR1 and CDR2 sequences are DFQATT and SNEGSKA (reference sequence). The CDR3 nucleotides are TGCAGTGCTAGAGATGGACAGACCTACGAGCAGTACTTC. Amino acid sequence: CSARDGQTYEQYF.

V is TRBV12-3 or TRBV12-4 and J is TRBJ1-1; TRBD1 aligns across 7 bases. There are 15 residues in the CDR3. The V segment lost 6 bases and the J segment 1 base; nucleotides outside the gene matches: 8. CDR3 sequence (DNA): TGTGCCAGCAGCAAACCTAGGACAGGGAACACTGAAGCTTTCTTT. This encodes CASSKPRTGNTEAFF.

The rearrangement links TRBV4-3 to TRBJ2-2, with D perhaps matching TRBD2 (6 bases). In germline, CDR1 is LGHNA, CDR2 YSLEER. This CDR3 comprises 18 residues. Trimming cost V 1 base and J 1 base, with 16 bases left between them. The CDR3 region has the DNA TGCGCCAGCAGCCAAGTTCTCTTTCTGGGACTGAACACCGGGGAGCTGTTTTTT. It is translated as CASSQVLFLGLNTGELFF.

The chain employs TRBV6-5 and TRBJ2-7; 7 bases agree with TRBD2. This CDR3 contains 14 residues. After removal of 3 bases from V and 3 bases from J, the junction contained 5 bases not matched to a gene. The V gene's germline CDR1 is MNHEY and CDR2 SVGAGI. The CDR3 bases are TGTGCCAGCAGTTATGGGCTAGCGGTCTACGAGCAGTACTTC. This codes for CASSYGLAVYEQYF.

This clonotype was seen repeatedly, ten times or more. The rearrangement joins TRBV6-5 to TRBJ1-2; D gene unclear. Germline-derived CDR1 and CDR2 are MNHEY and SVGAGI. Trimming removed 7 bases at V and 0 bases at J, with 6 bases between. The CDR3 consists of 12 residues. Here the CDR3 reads CASTRANYGYTF. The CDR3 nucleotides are TGTGCCAGCACTCGGGCTAACTATGGCTACACCTTC.

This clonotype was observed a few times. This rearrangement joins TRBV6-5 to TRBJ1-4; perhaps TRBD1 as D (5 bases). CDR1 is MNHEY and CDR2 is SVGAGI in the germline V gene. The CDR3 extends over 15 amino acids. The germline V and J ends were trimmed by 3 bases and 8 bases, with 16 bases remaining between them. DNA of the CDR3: TGTGCCAGCAGTTATTCGTGGCAGGGCTTGGAAAAACTGTTTTTT. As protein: CASSYSWQGLEKLFF.

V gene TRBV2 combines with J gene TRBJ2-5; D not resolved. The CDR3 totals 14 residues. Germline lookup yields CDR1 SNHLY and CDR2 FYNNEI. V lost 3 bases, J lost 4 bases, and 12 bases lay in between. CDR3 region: CASSDSRCGETQYF. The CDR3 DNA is TGTGCCAGCAGTGACTCAAGGTGCGGAGAGACCCAGTACTTC.

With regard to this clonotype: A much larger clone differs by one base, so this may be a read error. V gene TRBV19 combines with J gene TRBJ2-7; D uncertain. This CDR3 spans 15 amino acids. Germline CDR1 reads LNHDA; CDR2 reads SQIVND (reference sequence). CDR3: CASSGNIGLSYGQYF. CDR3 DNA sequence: TGTGCCAGTAGTGGAAACATCGGGCTGTCCTACGGGCAGTACTTC.

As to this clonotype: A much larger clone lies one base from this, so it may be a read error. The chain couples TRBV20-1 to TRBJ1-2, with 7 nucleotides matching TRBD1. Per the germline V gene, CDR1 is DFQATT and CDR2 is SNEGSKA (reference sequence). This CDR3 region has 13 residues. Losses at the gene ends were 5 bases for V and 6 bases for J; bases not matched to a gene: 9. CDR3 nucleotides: TGCAGTGCTCAAAAACAGGGGAGGGATGGCTACACCTTC. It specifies CSAQKQGRDGYTF.